This TCR beta chain was retrieved from a study of blood T cell repertoires in COVID-19. Across the whole study: Samples of COVID-19 (acute and convalescent) were obtained from the United States, Italy and Spain. Nucleic acid was either cDNA or gDNA, and it came from T cells, B-cell-depleted T cells, or PBMCs.

The germline CDR1 and CDR2 sequences are SGHTA and FQGNSA. With V trimmed by 4 bases and J by 1 base, 6 bases remained unmatched. The CDR3 length is 16 residues. Original handling: Estimates of nucleated cell counts were drawn from the amplification of reference gene primers. TCRdb keeps only in-frame clones here, not all; method: immunoSEQ multiplex PCR. The V and J calls and clone size were taken over from that table, and D and trimming were inferred from the DNA. The sample shows tens of thousands of clones, approximately 82% of them seen only once. This clonotype was obtained from an elderly man with active COVID-19. Sequenced sample: peripheral blood. J is TRBJ2-3 and V is TRBV7-2, with 9 positions matching TRBD1. DNA for the CDR3: TGTGCCAGCAGCTCAGGGACAGGGCTAGGCACAGATACGCAGTATTTT. Protein sequence: CASSSGTGLGTDTQYF.